The 22 T cell receptor beta chains given below trace back to one sample, sequenced in a study of T cell repertoires in ileal Crohn's disease. Assay used: immunoSEQ multiplex PCR; TCRdb lists only in-frame clones, some missing. The profile shows 7,500 to 9,500 clones, roughly 85% of them singletons. Time point of the sample: neoterminal ileum biopsy at postoperative endoscopy, about 6 months after surgery. Sequenced input: ileal tissue. Receptors originate from an adult with Crohn's disease.

The gene calls are TRBV30 and TRBJ2-6; maybe TRBD1 (6 bases). The CDR3 length is 16 residues. The V end lost 4 bases, the J end lost 2 bases, and 15 bases lay between the germline ends. Germline assignment: CDR1 GTSNPN and CDR2 SVGIG (reference sequence). CDR3 amino acids: CAWTRGGSTGANVLTF. The CDR3 bases are TGTGCCTGGACCAGAGGGGGTTCGACTGGGGCCAACGTCCTGACTTTC.

This chain uses TRBV29-1 with TRBJ2-7; tentatively, D is TRBD1 (5 bases). Trimming took off 1 base at V and 0 bases at J, with 10 bases between the two ends. Germline V CDR1 and CDR2: SQVTM, ANQGSEA. The CDR3 is 14 residues long. CDR3 sequence reads: CSVEGWGRSYEQYF. As DNA, the CDR3 is TGCAGCGTTGAAGGCTGGGGCCGCTCCTACGAGCAGTACTTC.

This clone occurred a few times. This chain connects TRBV7-9 to TRBJ2-1, with 7 bases matching TRBD2. Trimming took 1 base from V and 5 from J; bases not matched to a gene: 11. Germline V lookup: CDR1 SEHNR, CDR2 FQNEAQ (reference sequence). The CDR3 is 17 amino acids. The CDR3 DNA is TGTGCCAGCAGCTTAGGGTTAGCGGGTTACCTCAACAATGAGCAGTTCTTC. It yields the protein CASSLGLAGYLNNEQFF.

Only a few counts were recorded for this clone. The gene calls are TRBV7-2 and TRBJ2-5, with unresolved D. The V and J ends lost 6 bases and 5 bases respectively, with 13 bases between them. CDR1 is SGHTA and CDR2 is FQGNSA in the germline V gene. This CDR3 comprises 13 residues. CDR3 residues: CASRRPSGETQYF. The CDR3 region has the DNA TGTGCCAGCAGAAGACCATCCGGGGAGACCCAGTACTTC.

The V gene is TRBV5-1, the J gene TRBJ2-7; D ambiguous. Germline assignment: CDR1 SGHRS and CDR2 YFSETQ. CDR3 length equals 15 residues. The V gene lost 0 bases and the J gene lost 3 bases, with 13 bases spanning the gap. The chain's CDR3 is CASSLAPARVYEQYF. Written as DNA, the CDR3 is TGCGCCAGCAGCTTGGCCCCGGCTCGGGTCTACGAGCAGTACTTC. Complete variable domain (other parts from reference TRBV5-1 and TRBJ2-7): KAGVTQTPRYLIKTRGQQVTLSCSPISGHRSVSWYQQTPGQGLQFLFEYFSETQRNKGNFPGRFSGRQFSNSRSEMNVSTLELGDSALYLCASSLAPARVYEQYFGPGTRLTVT.

The rearrangement uses TRBV9 and TRBJ1-1; no definite D call. CDR3 length: 14 amino acids. Per the germline V gene, CDR1 is SGDLS and CDR2 is YYNGEE. V was trimmed by 2 bases and J by 6 bases, leaving 14 bases between them. The CDR3 DNA follows: TGTGCCAGCAGCGTGAGGACGGGATTATCTGAAGCTTTCTTT. Translation gives CASSVRTGLSEAFF.

The chain combines TRBV6-6 with TRBJ2-7; tentatively, D is TRBD1 (6 bases). The CDR3 loop spans 12 amino acids. Germline V CDR1 and CDR2: MNHNY, SVGAGI (reference sequence). V was clipped by 4 bases and J by 10 bases, with 14 bases between them. CDR3 in amino acids: CASSSGQRLQYF. CDR3 bases: TGTGCCAGCAGTTCCGGACAGCGACTTCAGTACTTC.

This clone has a single count. A read error may account for a junction end that differs from germline. V usage is TRBV6-1 and J usage is TRBJ2-1; 11 bases line up with TRBD2. Per germline, CDR1 MNHNS and CDR2 SASEGT. This CDR3 spans 16 amino acids. The CDR3 DNA is TGTGCCGGCAGTGCCAAAATAGCGGGGGGGTACGGTGAGCAGTTCTTC. It encodes CAGSAKIAGGYGEQFF.

This clone was detected a few times. J is TRBJ2-5 and V is TRBV2, with D perhaps TRBD2 (6 bases). CDR1 is SNHLY and CDR2 is FYNNEI in the germline V gene. This CDR3 has 11 amino acids. V shed 8 bases and J shed 2 bases, with 6 bases lying between them. The CDR3 spells CASAGQETQYF. The CDR3 region has the DNA TGTGCCAGCGCGGGGCAAGAGACCCAGTACTTC.

The J gene is TRBJ1-1, the V gene TRBV2; 7 nucleotides line up with TRBD1. This CDR3 has 15 residues. V gave up 5 bases and J gave up 0 bases; unmatched junction bases: 6. Germline-derived CDR1 and CDR2 are SNHLY and FYNNEI. The CDR3 DNA follows: TGTGCCAGCAGTATAGACAGGGTAATGAACACTGAAGCTTTCTTT. It specifies CASSIDRVMNTEAFF.

This chain links TRBV2 with TRBJ1-1; TRBD1 is a possible D gene (5 bases). Germline-derived CDR1 and CDR2 are SNHLY and FYNNEI. The CDR3 sequence is 14 residues long. The V end lost 3 bases, the J end lost 6 bases, and 14 bases lay between the germline ends. The CDR3 sequence is CASSEAGGVAEAFF. The CDR3 DNA is TGTGCCAGCAGTGAGGCCGGGGGAGTGGCTGAAGCTTTCTTT.

The chain is built from TRBV7-2 and TRBJ1-2, with D unclear. Trimming left V 8 bases short and J 2 bases short, with 12 bases between. This CDR3 is 13 amino acids long. Germline-derived CDR1 and CDR2 are SGHTA and FQGNSA. CDR3 in amino acids: CASSPQINYGYTF. The CDR3 bases are TGTGCCAGCTCCCCACAGATAAACTATGGCTACACCTTC.

The V call is TRBV6-5, the J call TRBJ2-7; TRBD1 agrees at 11 bases. There are 15 residues in the CDR3. V shed 6 bases and J 3 bases; nucleotides not matched to a gene: 7. The germline V gene encodes CDR1 MNHEY and CDR2 SVGAGI. In DNA form, the CDR3 reads TGTGCCAGCAGCAACCCGGGGACAGGGGGCTACGAGCAGTACTTC. It encodes CASSNPGTGGYEQYF.

V and J are TRBV30 and TRBJ1-2; 8 positions agree with TRBD1. Germline V gives CDR1 GTSNPN, CDR2 SVGIG (reference sequence). V was pared by 0 bases and J by 5 bases, with 14 bases of the junction left unmatched. The CDR3 is 17 amino acids. CDR3 nucleotides: TGTGCCTGGAGTGTACATCTGGGGCCAGGGGGCCGGTATGGCTACACCTTC. This sequence encodes CAWSVHLGPGGRYGYTF.

The rearrangement links TRBV2 to TRBJ2-1; 9 bases are a match to TRBD2. Trimming at V came to 10 bases and at J to 5 bases, leaving 3 bases not matched to a gene. This CDR3 comprises 12 residues. Germline CDR1 reads SNHLY; CDR2 reads FYNNEI. The CDR3 DNA is TGTGCCATAGGACTAGCGAACAATGAGCAGTTCTTC. Its translation: CAIGLANNEQFF.

This chain connects TRBV7-9 to TRBJ1-2; D unresolved. Germline V gives CDR1 SEHNR, CDR2 FQNEAQ (reference sequence). Trimming took 1 base from V and 8 from J, leaving 8 bases between them. This CDR3 is built from 12 residues. The CDR3 sequence: CASSLGGKGYTF. CDR3 bases: TGTGCCAGCAGCTTAGGAGGGAAAGGCTACACCTTC.

The chain combines TRBV18 with TRBJ2-5; D is unclear. The DNA end is more similar to TRBJ2-7, so the J call may be wrong. CDR3 size: 11 residues. Germline V gene sequence: CDR1 KGHSH, CDR2 LQKENI. CDR3: CASSDPYEQYF. The CDR3 DNA is TGTGCCAGCTCCGATCCCTACGAGCAGTACTTC.

This rearrangement joins TRBV5-4 to TRBJ2-3, with D perhaps matching TRBD2 (7 bases). Germline CDR1 and CDR2: SGHNT and YYREEE (reference sequence). Deletions cut 5 bases from V and 4 bases from J, with 26 bases between. The CDR3 runs 18 residues. CDR3 DNA sequence: TGTGCCAGCAGGCCAGGCCGTGGGGGGGCCTTTTCCCCAGATACGCAGTATTTT. This encodes CASRPGRGGAFSPDTQYF.

The chain recombines TRBV19 with TRBJ1-5, with D possibly being TRBD1 (5 bases). The CDR3 sequence is 16 residues long. The V end lost 5 bases, the J end lost 6 bases, and 20 bases lay between the germline ends. CDR1 LNHDA and CDR2 SQIVND come from the germline V gene (reference sequence). CDR3 sequence reads: CASSGAGLSMVQPQHF. The CDR3 bases are TGTGCCAGTAGTGGGGCTGGGCTGTCTATGGTTCAGCCCCAGCATTTT. The full variable domain, with the rest looked up from reference TRBV19 and TRBJ1-5, is DGGITQSPKYLFRKEGQNVTLSCEQNLNHDAMYWYRQDPGQGLRLIYYSQIVNDFQKGDIAEGYSVSREKKESFPLTVTSAQKNPTAFYLCASSGAGLSMVQPQHFGDGTRLSIL.

J is TRBJ2-1 and V is TRBV7-8; 11 bases are shared with TRBD1. CDR3 length: 17 residues. The germline V gene has CDR1 SGHVS and CDR2 FQNEAQ. The V and J ends lost 5 bases and 1 base, in that order; junction bases with no gene match: 7. For the CDR3, the DNA is TGTGCCAGCAGCGCCGGACAGGGGGCATTTTCCTACAATGAGCAGTTCTTC. Amino acids: CASSAGQGAFSYNEQFF.

The chain recombines TRBV6-4 with TRBJ2-6, with a tentative D call TRBD2 (5 bases). V was shortened by 8 bases and J by 1 base, with 18 bases between the two germline ends. This CDR3 spans 17 amino acids. The germline V gene encodes CDR1 MRHNA and CDR2 SNTAGT. The CDR3: CASGQVDPGSGANVLTF. For the CDR3, the DNA is TGTGCCAGCGGTCAAGTTGATCCGGGGTCTGGGGCCAACGTCCTGACTTTC.

The gene calls are TRBV4-3 and TRBJ2-2; D gene ambiguous. V was clipped by 0 bases and J by 1 base, with 6 bases between them. This CDR3 has 15 residues. Germline CDR1 is LGHNA and CDR2 is YSLEER. As DNA, the CDR3 is TGCGCCAGCAGCCAAGATATCGGGAACACCGGGGAGCTGTTTTTT. This gives the protein CASSQDIGNTGELFF.